Listed below are T cell receptor beta chains from one sample, sequenced in a study of OX40 agonist ivuxolimab in advanced cancers. Using immunoSEQ multiplex PCR, the repertoire was profiled, and TCRdb retains in-frame clones only, with some absent. The data hold fewer than 100,000 clones, with approximately 84% observed a single time. The material was CD4+ or CD8+ T cells sorted from blood, obtained in a trial of the OX40 agonist ivuxolimab. The source is an adult with an advanced solid tumor such as melanoma, head and neck, liver or kidney cancer. CDR3s include the opening cysteine and the closing phenylalanine or tryptophan. Fields, in order: D gene, V gene, J gene, clone size, CDR3 protein, CDR3 DNA. The D gene is left open where the match is weak. Size is omitted from some rows. Given values are once, few, many or a class for expanded clones.

d_gene: TRBD1; v_gene: TRBV28; j_gene: TRBJ2-7; abundance: few; CDR3aa: CASRRTGKDYEQYF; CDR3nt: TGTGCCAGCAGGCGGACAGGAAAGGACTACGAGCAGTACTTC
d_gene: .; v_gene: TRBV11-2; j_gene: TRBJ2-3; abundance: .; CDR3aa: CASSLNLDTQYF; CDR3nt: TGTGCCAGCAGCTTAAATTTGGATACGCAGTATTTT
d_gene: .; v_gene: TRBV5-5; j_gene: TRBJ1-5; abundance: .; CDR3aa: CASSSHINQPQHF; CDR3nt: TGTGCCAGCAGCTCCCATATAAATCAGCCCCAGCATTTT
d_gene: TRBD1; v_gene: TRBV7-2; j_gene: TRBJ2-2; abundance: .; CDR3aa: CASSSTGARGHGELFF; CDR3nt: TGTGCCAGCAGCTCGACAGGGGCCAGGGGGCACGGGGAGCTGTTTTTT
d_gene: .; v_gene: TRBV18; j_gene: TRBJ1-5; abundance: few; CDR3aa: CASSPSGYQPQHF; CDR3nt: TGTGCCAGCTCACCATCAGGGTATCAGCCCCAGCATTTT
d_gene: .; v_gene: TRBV7-7; j_gene: TRBJ2-1; abundance: .; CDR3aa: CASSPDPSLYNEQFF; CDR3nt: TGTGCCAGCAGCCCTGATCCGAGTCTGTACAATGAGCAGTTCTTC
d_gene: TRBD2; v_gene: TRBV27; j_gene: TRBJ2-1; abundance: once; CDR3aa: CASHPRGRGAYNEQFF; CDR3nt: TGTGCCAGCCACCCTCGGGGACGGGGGGCCTACAATGAGCAGTTCTTC
d_gene: .; v_gene: TRBV6-4; j_gene: TRBJ1-2; abundance: .; CDR3aa: CASSRTGLHGYTF; CDR3nt: TGTGCCAGCAGCCGCACAGGGCTCCATGGCTACACCTTC
d_gene: .; v_gene: TRBV15; j_gene: TRBJ2-1; abundance: .; CDR3aa: CATSRPGTFNEQFF; CDR3nt: TGTGCCACCAGCAGACCCGGGACTTTCAATGAGCAGTTCTTC
d_gene: .; v_gene: TRBV19; j_gene: TRBJ1-6; abundance: medium-sized; CDR3aa: CASSIGKGRNSPLHF; CDR3nt: TGTGCCAGTAGTATAGGAAAGGGGCGGAATTCACCCCTCCACTTT
d_gene: TRBD2; v_gene: TRBV11-2; j_gene: TRBJ2-5; abundance: .; CDR3aa: CASSLTSGGVVETQYF; CDR3nt: TGTGCCAGCAGCCTGACTAGCGGGGGGGTTGTAGAGACCCAGTACTTC
d_gene: .; v_gene: TRBV15; j_gene: TRBJ2-1; abundance: .; CDR3aa: CATSRSTSNPYNEQFF; CDR3nt: TGTGCCACCAGCAGATCGACTAGTAACCCCTACAATGAGCAGTTCTTC
d_gene: .; v_gene: TRBV7-2; j_gene: TRBJ1-5; abundance: .; CDR3aa: CASSLAFRTNQPQHF; CDR3nt: TGTGCCAGCAGCTTAGCTTTCCGGACAAATCAGCCCCAGCATTTT
d_gene: .; v_gene: TRBV5-1; j_gene: TRBJ1-2; abundance: .; CDR3aa: CASSLVSLNYGYTF; CDR3nt: TGCGCCAGCAGCTTGGTTTCACTTAACTATGGCTACACCTTC
d_gene: TRBD2; v_gene: TRBV5-1; j_gene: TRBJ2-1; abundance: .; CDR3aa: CASSLERGGNEQFF; CDR3nt: TGCGCCAGCAGCTTGGAGCGGGGGGGCAATGAGCAGTTCTTC
d_gene: .; v_gene: TRBV2; j_gene: TRBJ2-3; abundance: .; CDR3aa: CASSVLGDSLDTQYF; CDR3nt: TGTGCCAGCAGTGTACTGGGGGATAGTTTGGATACGCAGTATTTT
d_gene: .; v_gene: TRBV18; j_gene: TRBJ1-1; abundance: .; CDR3aa: CASSPRGLYEAFF; CDR3nt: TGTGCCAGCTCACCACGGGGTCTGTATGAAGCTTTCTTT
d_gene: .; v_gene: TRBV7-9; j_gene: TRBJ2-4; abundance: .; CDR3aa: CASSPVTGLAKNIQYF; CDR3nt: TGTGCCAGCAGCCCTGTGACAGGCTTAGCCAAAAACATTCAGTACTTC
d_gene: TRBD1; v_gene: TRBV10-2; j_gene: TRBJ2-4; abundance: .; CDR3aa: CASRSDRGGLAKNIQYF; CDR3nt: TGCGCCAGCAGAAGTGACAGGGGAGGTCTAGCCAAAAACATTCAGTACTTC
d_gene: .; v_gene: TRBV2; j_gene: TRBJ2-6; abundance: .; CDR3aa: CASSERRPSFTTGANVLTF; CDR3nt: TGTGCCAGCAGTGAAAGGCGGCCTAGCTTCACGACCGGGGCCAACGTCCTGACTTTC
d_gene: .; v_gene: TRBV10-2; j_gene: TRBJ1-5; abundance: .; CDR3aa: CASSEFTQGNQPQHF; CDR3nt: TGCGCCAGCAGTGAGTTCACTCAGGGCAATCAGCCCCAGCATTTT
d_gene: .; v_gene: TRBV18; j_gene: TRBJ1-1; abundance: .; CDR3aa: CASSPIRNTEAFF; CDR3nt: TGTGCCAGCTCACCAATCCGGAACACTGAAGCTTTCTTT
d_gene: TRBD1; v_gene: TRBV28; j_gene: TRBJ1-4; abundance: once; CDR3aa: CASSLSGGVEKLFF; CDR3nt: TGTGCCAGCAGTTTATCAGGGGGGGTTGAAAAACTGTTTTTT
d_gene: .; v_gene: TRBV5-1; j_gene: TRBJ2-7; abundance: .; CDR3aa: CASSLGDFISYEQYF; CDR3nt: TGCGCCAGCAGCTTGGGGGACTTTATCTCCTACGAGCAGTACTTC
d_gene: .; v_gene: TRBV28; j_gene: TRBJ1-1; abundance: few; CDR3aa: CASSGTENTEAFF; CDR3nt: TGTGCCAGCAGCGGGACGGAGAACACTGAAGCTTTCTTT
d_gene: .; v_gene: TRBV4-1; j_gene: TRBJ1-4; abundance: .; CDR3aa: CASSQDRTSSNEKLFF; CDR3nt: TGCGCCAGCAGCCAAGACCGGACGTCGTCTAATGAAAAACTGTTTTTT
d_gene: TRBD2; v_gene: TRBV5-1; j_gene: TRBJ2-2; abundance: .; CDR3aa: CASSFSGPNTGELFF; CDR3nt: TGCGCCAGCAGCTTTAGCGGGCCCAACACCGGGGAGCTGTTTTTT
d_gene: .; v_gene: TRBV7-9; j_gene: TRBJ2-7; abundance: .; CDR3aa: CASSFGTDTYEQYF; CDR3nt: TGTGCCAGCAGCTTCGGGACCGATACCTACGAGCAGTACTTC
d_gene: .; v_gene: TRBV30; j_gene: TRBJ2-1; abundance: .; CDR3aa: CAWNYNEQFF; CDR3nt: TGTGCCTGGAATTACAATGAGCAGTTCTTC
d_gene: .; v_gene: TRBV6-1; j_gene: TRBJ2-1; abundance: .; CDR3aa: CASRVVGGVNEQFF; CDR3nt: TGTGCCAGCAGGGTTGTAGGAGGGGTCAATGAGCAGTTCTTC
d_gene: TRBD1; v_gene: TRBV2; j_gene: TRBJ1-2; abundance: .; CDR3aa: CASRGGQASRGYTF; CDR3nt: TGTGCCAGCAGGGGAGGACAGGCCTCGCGCGGCTACACCTTC
d_gene: .; v_gene: TRBV6-5; j_gene: TRBJ1-1; abundance: few; CDR3aa: CASSNSQAAFF; CDR3nt: TGTGCCAGCAGTAATTCCCAGGCAGCTTTCTTT
d_gene: .; v_gene: TRBV28; j_gene: TRBJ2-7; abundance: .; CDR3aa: CASMIGGTYEQYF; CDR3nt: TGTGCCAGCATGATTGGGGGGACCTACGAGCAGTACTTC
d_gene: .; v_gene: TRBV28; j_gene: TRBJ1-5; abundance: .; CDR3aa: CASSFGPPGNQPQHF; CDR3nt: TGTGCCAGCAGTTTCGGGCCTCCTGGAAATCAGCCCCAGCATTTT
d_gene: .; v_gene: TRBV10-3; j_gene: TRBJ2-5; abundance: .; CDR3aa: CAITPSGTLTETQYF; CDR3nt: TGTGCCATCACCCCCTCCGGGACTCTGACGGAGACCCAGTACTTC
d_gene: TRBD1; v_gene: TRBV7-2; j_gene: TRBJ1-2; abundance: .; CDR3aa: CASSPGQGGYTF; CDR3nt: TGTGCCAGCAGCCCCGGACAGGGAGGCTACACCTTC
d_gene: .; v_gene: TRBV9; j_gene: TRBJ2-5; abundance: .; CDR3aa: CASSGQSQETQYF; CDR3nt: TGTGCCAGCAGCGGGCAGAGCCAAGAGACCCAGTACTTC
d_gene: .; v_gene: TRBV7-8; j_gene: TRBJ1-1; abundance: .; CDR3aa: CASSPREAREAFF; CDR3nt: TGTGCCAGCAGCCCTAGGGAGGCAAGGGAAGCTTTCTTT
d_gene: TRBD1; v_gene: TRBV4-2; j_gene: TRBJ1-2; abundance: .; CDR3aa: CASSQDIGAGGIYGYTF; CDR3nt: TGTGCCAGCAGCCAAGATATTGGGGCAGGGGGCATCTATGGCTACACCTTC
d_gene: TRBD1; v_gene: TRBV2; j_gene: TRBJ2-1; abundance: .; CDR3aa: CASRQTGGNEQFF; CDR3nt: TGTGCCAGCAGGCAAACAGGGGGGAATGAGCAGTTCTTC
d_gene: .; v_gene: TRBV4-1; j_gene: TRBJ1-3; abundance: .; CDR3aa: CASSQPSRDRGNTIYF; CDR3nt: TGCGCCAGCAGCCAGCCCTCTCGAGACAGGGGAAACACCATATATTTT
d_gene: .; v_gene: TRBV11-2; j_gene: TRBJ2-5; abundance: .; CDR3aa: CASSSTSGTQYF; CDR3nt: TGTGCCAGCAGCTCGACCTCAGGGACCCAGTACTTC
d_gene: .; v_gene: TRBV27; j_gene: TRBJ1-3; abundance: .; CDR3aa: CASRRGTTGNTIYF; CDR3nt: TGTGCCAGCAGGCGTGGGACCACTGGAAACACCATATATTTT
d_gene: .; v_gene: TRBV4-1; j_gene: TRBJ1-1; abundance: .; CDR3aa: CASSQGRGGTEAFF; CDR3nt: TGCGCCAGCAGCCAGGGCAGGGGAGGCACTGAAGCTTTCTTT
d_gene: TRBD2; v_gene: TRBV9; j_gene: TRBJ2-7; abundance: once; CDR3aa: CASSEAPGLYYEQYF; CDR3nt: TGTGCCAGCAGCGAAGCGCCGGGACTATACTACGAGCAGTACTTC
d_gene: .; v_gene: TRBV6-1; j_gene: TRBJ1-3; abundance: .; CDR3aa: CASSVFGNTIYF; CDR3nt: TGTGCCAGCAGTGTTTTTGGAAACACCATATATTTT
d_gene: TRBD1; v_gene: TRBV30; j_gene: TRBJ1-3; abundance: .; CDR3aa: CAWTTQGAGGNTIYF; CDR3nt: TGTGCCTGGACTACACAGGGGGCCGGAGGAAACACCATATATTTT